This is a list of T cell receptor beta chains from one sample in a study of T cell repertoires in aging, cancer and after chemotherapy. From the multiplex PCR reads, TCRdb called clonotypes with MiXCR, one entry per CDR3 protein. The data show about 610 distinct CDR3 sequences, 83% seen once. The material sequenced was blood. Every receptor here comes from a human donor with a solid tumor. Each CDR3 is given with its conserved first and last residue. The D gene is left open where the match is weak. A clone size is listed for some rows: how often the clone was seen (once, few, many), or a class if it is expanded.

size	D	V	J	DNA	CDR3
-	-	TRBV6-1	TRBJ1-4	TGTGACGGGTCAGGAGAACATAATGAAAAACTGTTTTTT	CDGSGEHNEKLFF
-	-	TRBV12-3/TRBV12-4	TRBJ2-1	TGTGCCAGCAGTTCGCCGGGACTTCTGTACAATGAGCAGTTCTTC	CASSSPGLLYNEQFF
-	-	TRBV19	TRBJ2-2	TGTGCCAGTAGTATTCCATACACCGGGGAGCTGTTTTTT	CASSIPYTGELFF
-	-	TRBV29-1	TRBJ1-5	TGCAGCGTATGGACGGGGGGCGGCCAGCCCCAGCATTTT	CSVWTGGGQPQHF
-	-	TRBV19	TRBJ2-7	TGTGCCACCTCCCTCACCGGGACTCTGTCCTACGAGCAGTACTTC	CATSLTGTLSYEQYF
-	-	TRBV19	TRBJ1-5	TGTGCCAGTAGTATAGTGGGGGGGATGCCCCAGCATTTT	CASSIVGGMPQHF
hyperexpanded	-	TRBV15	TRBJ2-5	TGTGCCACCAAACCGGGGCCGCTCCAAGAGACCCAGTACTTC	CATKPGPLQETQYF
few	-	TRBV29-1	TRBJ2-7	TGCAGCGTTAAATCGGGCCTGAGAGAGCAGTACTTC	CSVKSGLREQYF
-	TRBD1	TRBV5-4	TRBJ1-1	TGTGCCAGCAGCTCGCAGGGGGGGAACACTGAAGCTTTCTTT	CASSSQGGNTEAFF
-	-	TRBV12-3/TRBV12-4	TRBJ2-5	TGTGCCAGCAGCCCGGACGGCCAAGAGACCCAGTACTTC	CASSPDGQETQYF
-	-	TRBV6-6	TRBJ2-7	TGTGCCAGCACCCCAGGGAGGCAAGGCGAGCAGTACTTC	CASTPGRQGEQYF
-	-	TRBV21-1	TRBJ1-6	TGTGCCAGCAGCAACGGACAGGGTAGGAATTCACCCCTCCACTTT	CASSNGQGRNSPLHF
-	-	TRBV5-6	TRBJ1-4	TGTGCCAGCAGCTTGTATGGGGGCGCGGGTGAAAAACTGTTTTTT	CASSLYGGAGEKLFF
-	-	TRBV7-9	TRBJ2-6	TGTGCCAGCAGCTTAACCGACTCTGGGGCCAACGTCCTGACTTTC	CASSLTDSGANVLTF
-	-	TRBV20-1	TRBJ2-2	TGCAGTGCTATGTACCTTGCCGGGGAGCTGTTTTTT	CSAMYLAGELFF
-	-	TRBV18	TRBJ2-7	TGTGCCAGCTCACCAAGGGACCGGGGCAACGAGCAGTACTTC	CASSPRDRGNEQYF
-	-	TRBV19	TRBJ2-7	TGTGCCAGTAGTATTACGGACAGCTCATACGAGCAGTACTTC	CASSITDSSYEQYF
-	TRBD2	TRBV6-6	TRBJ2-2	TGTGCCAGCAGTGAACCGGGACTAGCGGCCGGGGAGCTGTTTTTT	CASSEPGLAAGELFF
-	-	TRBV6-1	TRBJ2-3	TGTGCCAGCAGTGAAGCGGCAGATAACACAGATACGCAGTATTTT	CASSEAADNTDTQYF
-	-	TRBV19	TRBJ2-2	TGTGCCAGTAGTATAGGGAACCCCCGGCCCGGGGAGCTGTTTTTT	CASSIGNPRPGELFF
-	-	TRBV27	TRBJ1-1	TGTGCCAGCCAAGGTACCTCGGGGATCTCTGAAGCTTTCTTT	CASQGTSGISEAFF
few	-	TRBV15	TRBJ2-2	TGTGCCACCAGCAGAGCCCGGCAGGGAGGGGAGCTGTTTTTT	CATSRARQGGELFF
-	-	TRBV29-1	TRBJ2-2	TGCAGCGTTGGCGAGTGGTTGCAGGGCGGCGGGGAGCTGTTTTTT	CSVGEWLQGGGELFF
-	TRBD1	TRBV5-5	TRBJ2-3	TGTGCCAGCAGCTTGGATTTCAGGGGGGATACGCAGTATTTT	CASSLDFRGDTQYF
-	-	TRBV6-5	TRBJ2-5	TGTGCCAGCAGTTATGGCGCGAAAGAGACCCAGTACTTC	CASSYGAKETQYF
-	TRBD2	TRBV20-1	TRBJ2-7	TGCAGTGCCCGGACTAGTTTTAGGTACGAGCAGTACTTC	CSARTSFRYEQYF
-	-	TRBV19	TRBJ1-2	TGTGCCAGTAGTATAGGAAACGGAATCCACTATGGCTACACCTTC	CASSIGNGIHYGYTF
once	TRBD1	TRBV6-2/TRBV6-3	TRBJ2-1	TGTGCCAGCAGTTACCGTGGACAGGATATGGGCAATGAGCAGTTCTTC	CASSYRGQDMGNEQFF
-	TRBD1	TRBV19	TRBJ2-4	TGTGCCACCGGGACAGGGGGCGTAAACTGGTACTTC	CATGTGGVNWYF
-	-	TRBV6-5	TRBJ1-2	TGTGCCAGCAGTTACTTATTGGGGGAGGAGGGCGGCTACACCTTC	CASSYLLGEEGGYTF
-	-	TRBV12-3/TRBV12-4	TRBJ2-1	TGTGCCAGCACCACTTCGACTATTAACCATGAGCAGTTCTTC	CASTTSTINHEQFF
-	-	TRBV5-6	TRBJ2-7	TGTGCCAGCAGCTTGGGTTACGGGAGTCACGAGCAGTACTTC	CASSLGYGSHEQYF
-	-	TRBV29-1	TRBJ1-1	TGCAGCGTTTTGGGTACGGCCGTGGAAGAAGCTTTCTTT	CSVLGTAVEEAFF
-	TRBD2	TRBV30	TRBJ2-1	TGTGCCTGGAGTGAACTAGCGGGAGATTACAATGAGCAGTTCTTC	CAWSELAGDYNEQFF
-	TRBD2	TRBV6-2/TRBV6-3	TRBJ2-7	TGTGCCAGCAGAACTAGCGTCTACGAGCAGTACTTC	CASRTSVYEQYF
-	TRBD2	TRBV7-2	TRBJ2-3	TGTGCCAGCAGCTCTCCTAGCGGAACCTCAGATACGCAGTATTTT	CASSSPSGTSDTQYF
-	-	TRBV7-9	TRBJ2-1	TGTGCCAGCAGCTTAGGGCAGCCCAAGAACAATGAGCAGTTCTTC	CASSLGQPKNNEQFF
few	-	TRBV15	TRBJ1-5	TGTGCCACCAGCAGAGGATGGACAGAGAATCAGCCCCAGCATTTT	CATSRGWTENQPQHF
-	TRBD2	TRBV5-6	TRBJ2-2	TGTGCCAGCAGCTTGATTGGGATAGCGGGAAGGGCCGGGGAGCTGTTTTTT	CASSLIGIAGRAGELFF
-	-	TRBV7-6	TRBJ2-1	TGTGCCAGCAGCTTAGCCAAAAACAATGAGCAGTTCTTC	CASSLAKNNEQFF
-	TRBD1	TRBV10-3	TRBJ1-2	TGTGCCATCAGTAGTAGCACAGGGGAGAACTATGGCTACACCTTC	CAISSSTGENYGYTF
-	-	TRBV29-1	TRBJ2-5	TGCAGCGGTAGCAGGGCGATCGCCCAAGAGACCCAGTACTTC	CSGSRAIAQETQYF
-	-	TRBV7-6	TRBJ2-7	TGTGCCAGCAGCTCCGGACAGAGCTACGAGCAGTACTTC	CASSSGQSYEQYF
-	-	TRBV6-5	TRBJ2-5	TGTGCCAGCAGTTACTCAGGGGCAGGGAGTCAAGAGACCCAGTACTTC	CASSYSGAGSQETQYF
-	TRBD2	TRBV6-2/TRBV6-3	TRBJ2-3	TGTGCCAGCAGTTCTACTAGCGGGAGCACAGATACGCAGTATTTT	CASSSTSGSTDTQYF
-	-	TRBV27	TRBJ2-1	TGTGCCAGCAGCCACAGCTCCTACAATGAGCAGTTCTTC	CASSHSSYNEQFF
-	TRBD2	TRBV7-6	TRBJ2-1	TGTGCCAGCAGCCCGAGGACAAGGACTAGCGGCTACAATGAGCAGTTCTTC	CASSPRTRTSGYNEQFF
-	TRBD2	TRBV7-9	TRBJ2-3	TGTGCCAGCAGCTACAAAAAGCTAGCGGGGGGGCAAGATACGCAGTATTTT	CASSYKKLAGGQDTQYF
-	-	TRBV6-2/TRBV6-3	TRBJ1-3	TGTGCCAGCTCTGGGACCAGCTCTGGAAACACCATATATTTT	CASSGTSSGNTIYF
-	TRBD1	TRBV15	TRBJ2-3	TGTGCCACCAGCAGGGACAGGGACACAGATACGCAGTATTTT	CATSRDRDTDTQYF
once	-	TRBV7-2	TRBJ2-1	TGTGCCAGCAGCTTAGCAGGCGACAATGAGCAGTTCTTC	CASSLAGDNEQFF
-	-	TRBV27	TRBJ2-3	TGTGCCAGCAGCCCCAGTCTTCGCGTGGGTGGAGATACGCAGTATTTT	CASSPSLRVGGDTQYF
-	TRBD1	TRBV15	TRBJ1-3	TGTGCCACCAGCAGAGGGGCAGGGGGCAGCTCTGGAAACACCATATATTTT	CATSRGAGGSSGNTIYF
-	TRBD2	TRBV19	TRBJ2-7	TGTGCCAGTAGTATAGATCCGGGAGGTACCTACGAGCAGTACTTC	CASSIDPGGTYEQYF